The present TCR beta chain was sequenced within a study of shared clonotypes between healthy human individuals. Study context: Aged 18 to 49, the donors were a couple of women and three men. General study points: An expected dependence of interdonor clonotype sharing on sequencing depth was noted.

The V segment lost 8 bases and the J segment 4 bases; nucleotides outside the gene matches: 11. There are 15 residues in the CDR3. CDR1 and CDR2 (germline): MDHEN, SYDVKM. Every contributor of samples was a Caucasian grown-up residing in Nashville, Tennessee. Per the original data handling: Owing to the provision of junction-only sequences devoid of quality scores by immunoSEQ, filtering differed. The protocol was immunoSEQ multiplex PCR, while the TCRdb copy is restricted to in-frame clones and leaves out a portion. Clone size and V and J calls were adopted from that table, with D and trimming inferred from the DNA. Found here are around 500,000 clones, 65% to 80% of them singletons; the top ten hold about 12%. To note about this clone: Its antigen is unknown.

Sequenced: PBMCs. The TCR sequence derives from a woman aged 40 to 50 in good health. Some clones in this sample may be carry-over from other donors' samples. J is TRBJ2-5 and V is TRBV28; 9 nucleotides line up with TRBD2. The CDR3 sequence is CASGPLAGVGETQYF. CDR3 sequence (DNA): TGTGCCAGCGGGCCCTTAGCGGGAGTTGGAGAGACCCAGTACTTC.